The clone carrying this T cell receptor (beta chain) was observed many times. Its target is not known. Using its own MiXCR run on the 5' RACE reads, TCRdb lists one record per CDR3 protein. Among about 110,000 distinct CDR3 sequences, approximately 8.4% were seen once, and the ten largest hold less than 30%. The CDR3 totals 13 residues. Germline CDR1 is DFQATT and CDR2 is SNEGSKA (reference sequence). V was pared by 5 bases and J by 5 bases, with 5 bases of the junction left unmatched. This sample was taken from a study of T cells after yellow fever vaccination. General study points: The CD4 and CD8 compartments had a small share of their clonotypes in common.

Specimen: CD8+ T cells sorted from PBMCs, collected 45 days after the yellow fever booster vaccination. This TCR came from a man aged 30-40 years who received the YFV17D yellow fever vaccine. The chain carries TRBV20-1 and TRBJ2-2; 7 bases agree with TRBD1. Here the CDR3 DNA reads TGCAGTGCTGGGGACAGCGAAACCGGGGAGCTGTTTTTT. Its translation is CSAGDSETGELFF.